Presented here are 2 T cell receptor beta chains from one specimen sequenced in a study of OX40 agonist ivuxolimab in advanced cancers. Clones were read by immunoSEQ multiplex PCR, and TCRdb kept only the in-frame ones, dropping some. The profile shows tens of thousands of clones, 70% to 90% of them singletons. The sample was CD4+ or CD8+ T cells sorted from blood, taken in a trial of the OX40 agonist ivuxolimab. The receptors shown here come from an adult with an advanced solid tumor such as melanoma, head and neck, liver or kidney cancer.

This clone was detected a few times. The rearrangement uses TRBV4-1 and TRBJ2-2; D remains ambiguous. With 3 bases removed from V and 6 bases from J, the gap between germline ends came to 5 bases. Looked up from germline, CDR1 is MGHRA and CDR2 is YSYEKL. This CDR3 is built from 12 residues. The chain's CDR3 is CASSHYAGELFF. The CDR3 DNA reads TGCGCCAGCAGCCACTATGCCGGGGAGCTGTTTTTT.

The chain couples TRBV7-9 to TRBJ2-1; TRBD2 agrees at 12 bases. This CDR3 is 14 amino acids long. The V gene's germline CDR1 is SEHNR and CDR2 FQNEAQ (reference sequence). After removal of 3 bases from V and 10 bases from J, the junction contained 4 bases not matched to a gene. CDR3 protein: CASSLTSGSTEQFF. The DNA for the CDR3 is TGTGCCAGCAGCTTGACTAGCGGGAGCACCGAGCAGTTCTTC.